The 24 T cell receptor beta chains below were found in one sample sequenced in a study of a mutant IDH1 vaccine in newly diagnosed glioma. Their recognized antigens are unknown. The method was immunoSEQ multiplex PCR; TCRdb's version includes in-frame clones alone and lacks a portion of them. The sample includes 60,000 to 65,000 clones, less than 90% of them seen just once. The sample's time point: week 47, end of study. Doses of 300 ug of mutant IDH1 20-mer peptide were given with topical imiquimod. The specimen comprised PBMCs, sampled from a glioma patient whose treatment included an IDH1 peptide vaccine. The receptor source for this set is a man in his thirties or forties with glioma.

This clone showed up just a few times. The CDR3 spells CASSQRQATEAFF. Here the CDR3 DNA reads TGTGCCAGCAGTCAACGACAGGCCACTGAAGCTTTCTTT. The rearrangement joins TRBV6-5 to TRBJ1-1; D may be TRBD1 (6 bases). The germline V gene has CDR1 MNHEY and CDR2 SVGAGI. The CDR3 runs 13 residues. Trimming stripped 5 bases from V and 4 bases from J, with 11 bases between.

V and J are TRBV13 and TRBJ2-1; 8 bases are shared with TRBD1. CDR3 length equals 14 residues. Trimming at V came to 5 bases and at J to 8 bases, leaving 8 bases not matched to a gene. The germline V gene encodes CDR1 PRHDT and CDR2 FYEKMQ (reference sequence). CDR3 loop: CASSITDRVYEQFF. Written as DNA, the CDR3 is TGTGCCAGCAGCATCACGGACAGGGTCTATGAGCAGTTCTTC.

The chain has TRBV14 and TRBJ2-6; TRBD2 might be the D (6 bases). Germline CDR1 SGHDN, CDR2 FVKESK. The V gene lost 4 bases and the J gene lost 2 bases, with 21 bases spanning the gap. This CDR3 spans 19 amino acids. CDR3 in DNA: TGTGCCAGCAGCCCGCCGCGGGGCGGTGGTATCACTGGGGCCAACGTCCTGACTTTC. Residues: CASSPPRGGGITGANVLTF. The full variable domain, in which reference TRBV14 and TRBJ2-6 provide the parts outside the CDR3, is EAGVTQFPSHSVIEKGQTVTLRCDPISGHDNLYWYRRVMGKEIKFLLHFVKESKQDESGMPNNRFLAERTGGTYSTLKVQPAELEDSGVYFCASSPPRGGGITGANVLTFGAGSRLTVL.

This clone occurred a few times. The chain uses TRBV5-1 and TRBJ1-1, with no clear D. Germline V gene lookup returns CDR1 SGHRS and CDR2 YFSETQ. The CDR3 totals 15 residues. V gave up 2 bases and J gave up 3 bases, with 14 bases separating them. The CDR3 sequence is CASSFDIVGYTEAFF. The CDR3 bases are TGCGCCAGCAGCTTCGATATCGTGGGGTACACTGAAGCTTTCTTT.

V usage is TRBV6-1 and J usage is TRBJ2-4; no firm D call. There are 14 residues in the CDR3. The V end lost 3 bases, the J end lost 8 bases, and 14 bases lay between the germline ends. Germline V CDR1 and CDR2: MNHNS, SASEGT. The CDR3 protein is CASSDAPLRDIQYF. The DNA for the CDR3 is TGTGCCAGCAGTGATGCCCCGTTGAGAGACATTCAGTACTTC.

The chain couples TRBV7-8 to TRBJ2-5; D remains unclear. Germline-derived CDR1 and CDR2 are SGHVS and FQNEAQ. V was pared by 1 base and J by 5 bases, with 5 bases between. The CDR3 contains 12 residues. The CDR3 bases are TGTGCCAGCAGCTTAGTCGGGGAGACCCAGTACTTC. Encoded protein: CASSLVGETQYF.

The rearrangement joins TRBV7-2 to TRBJ1-5; a possible D gene is TRBD1 (6 bases). The germline V gene encodes CDR1 SGHTA and CDR2 FQGNSA. The CDR3 has 13 residues. V was clipped by 5 bases and J by 4 bases, with 9 bases between them. The CDR3 region is CASSRDKNQPQHF. CDR3 sequence (DNA): TGTGCCAGCAGCCGGGACAAAAATCAGCCCCAGCATTTT.

This clone was seen just once. The rearrangement uses TRBV5-5 and TRBJ1-6; possibly TRBD1 for D (6 bases). V gave up 2 bases and J gave up 9 bases, with 9 bases separating them. The CDR3 is made up of 13 amino acids. Germline V gives CDR1 SGHKS, CDR2 YYEKEE (reference sequence). CDR3 sequence reads: CASSFGGISPLHF. Written as DNA, the CDR3 is TGTGCCAGCAGCTTTGGGGGCATTTCACCCCTCCACTTT.

V gene TRBV21-1 combines with J gene TRBJ2-7; TRBD1 is the table's D call and was not checked against the DNA. TRBV21-1 is labeled a pseudogene. The CDR3 consists of 12 residues. The CDR3 here is CASRGDRDEQYF. As DNA, the CDR3 is TGTGCCAGCAGAGGCGACAGGGACGAGCAGTACTTC.

This clone has only one observation. V gene TRBV27 combines with J gene TRBJ2-7; unclear D gene. CDR1 and CDR2 (germline): MNHEY, SMNVEV (reference sequence). CDR3 length: 13 amino acids. Trimming took 2 bases from V and 2 from J, leaving 7 bases between them. The CDR3 loop is CASSLRKTYEQYF. The CDR3 region has the DNA TGTGCCAGCAGTTTACGCAAGACCTACGAGCAGTACTTC.

DNA for the CDR3: TGCGCCAGCAGCTTGGCTGCCGGTCGGAAATCTGGAAACACCATATATTTT. It encodes CASSLAAGRKSGNTIYF. This sequence joins TRBV5-1 and TRBJ1-3; D remains ambiguous. The CDR3 has 17 residues. The ends were cut back, 0 bases at V and 1 base at J, with 14 bases in the middle. Germline loops: CDR1 SGHRS, CDR2 YFSETQ. Using reference TRBV5-1 and TRBJ1-3 for the parts outside the CDR3, the full variable domain is KAGVTQTPRYLIKTRGQQVTLSCSPISGHRSVSWYQQTPGQGLQFLFEYFSETQRNKGNFPGRFSGRQFSNSRSEMNVSTLELGDSALYLCASSLAAGRKSGNTIYFGEGSWLTVV.

The chain uses TRBV4-2 and TRBJ2-5; tentative D call: TRBD2 (7 bases). Trimming removed 0 bases at V and 3 bases at J, with 29 bases between. CDR1 is LGHNA and CDR2 is YNFKEQ in the germline V gene. CDR3 length: 21 residues. The CDR3 is CASSQEVGAGAIFGREETQYF. The DNA for the CDR3 is TGTGCCAGCAGCCAAGAGGTGGGCGCGGGGGCCATCTTTGGCCGAGAAGAGACCCAGTACTTC.

The J gene is TRBJ1-5, the V gene TRBV7-8; tentatively, D is TRBD1 (6 bases). V shed 5 bases and J shed 4 bases, with 18 bases lying between them. The germline V gene encodes CDR1 SGHVS and CDR2 FQNEAQ. CDR3 length equals 16 residues. In DNA, the CDR3 is TGTGCCAGCAGCATGAAGGCCGGGACACTTAATCAGCCCCAGCATTTT. Its protein is CASSMKAGTLNQPQHF.

This sequence joins TRBV9 and TRBJ1-1; TRBD1 aligns across 7 bases. The CDR3 loop spans 15 amino acids. J gave up 4 bases and V 2 bases, and 8 bases lay outside the gene matches. Germline-derived CDR1 and CDR2 are SGDLS and YYNGEE. The CDR3: CASSVRRQGGTEAFF. The CDR3, as DNA: TGTGCCAGCAGCGTGAGACGGCAGGGGGGCACTGAAGCTTTCTTT.

In this sample, this clone turned up a few times. This chain connects TRBV28 to TRBJ1-5; D unresolved. Trimming left V 5 bases short and J 9 bases short, with 8 bases between. The CDR3 sequence is 11 residues long. Looked up from germline, CDR1 is MDHEN and CDR2 is SYDVKM. This chain's CDR3 is CASSTTRPQHF. The CDR3, as DNA: TGTGCCAGCAGTACGACGCGGCCCCAGCATTTT.

The DNA for the CDR3 is TGTGCCAGTAGCTACCAGGGAGTTAATGAGCAGTTCTTC. Its translation: CASSYQGVNEQFF. J is TRBJ2-1 and V is TRBV19; D possibly matches TRBD1 or TRBD2 (5 bases each). V was clipped by 6 bases and J by 7 bases, with 13 bases between them. CDR1 and CDR2 from the germline V gene are LNHDA and SQIVND (reference sequence). This CDR3 is built from 13 residues.

The CDR3 is CASSGRPTGGPNTDTQYF. In nucleotides, the CDR3 is TGTGCCAGCAGTGGGAGACCTACCGGGGGACCAAACACAGATACGCAGTATTTT. The chain joins TRBV2 to TRBJ2-3, with D possibly TRBD2 on 6 matching bases. The ends were cut back, 4 bases at V and 2 bases at J, with 22 bases in the middle. Germline loops: CDR1 SNHLY, CDR2 FYNNEI. The CDR3 is 18 amino acids.

DNA of the CDR3: TGTGCCAGCAGTTCCGGGACAGGGCTGAGCGAGCAGTACTTC. This gives the protein CASSSGTGLSEQYF. The chain combines TRBV27 with TRBJ2-7; 9 positions match TRBD1. Germline V gene data show CDR1 as MNHEY and CDR2 as SMNVEV (reference sequence). The CDR3 runs 14 residues. V lost 4 bases, J lost 6 bases, and 7 bases stayed unmatched.

V gene TRBV6-1 combines with J gene TRBJ1-6; D gene ambiguous. The CDR3 consists of 15 residues. CDR1 is MNHNS, CDR2 SASEGT, per germline. The V end lost 3 bases, the J end lost 6 bases, and 12 bases lay between the germline ends. CDR3 region: CASSDWEKSNSPLHF. CDR3 coding DNA: TGTGCCAGCAGTGACTGGGAAAAAAGTAATTCACCCCTCCACTTT.

Details on this clone: The sample contains more than one DNA sequence encoding this CDR3. The gene calls are TRBV2 and TRBJ2-2, with a weak D call TRBD1 (6 bases). V was cut by 9 bases and J by 6 bases, with 14 bases left in between. Germline V gene data show CDR1 as SNHLY and CDR2 as FYNNEI. The CDR3 covers 13 residues. Here the CDR3 reads CASSQTGSGELFF. The DNA for the CDR3 is TGTGCCAGTAGTCAAACAGGGTCCGGGGAGCTGTTTTTT.

The J gene is TRBJ2-5, the V gene TRBV4-1; maybe TRBD1 (6 bases). V was cut by 2 bases and J by 1 base, with 14 bases left in between. Looked up from germline, CDR1 is MGHRA and CDR2 is YSYEKL. The CDR3 covers 16 residues. In nucleotides, the CDR3 is TGCGCCAGCAGCCAATATATTACAGGGATCCAAGAGACCCAGTACTTC. This codes for CASSQYITGIQETQYF.

This chain joins TRBV7-9 and TRBJ2-1, with a tentative D call TRBD1 (5 bases). Germline-derived CDR1 and CDR2 are SEHNR and FQNEAQ (reference sequence). The CDR3 sequence is 14 residues long. The V gene lost 3 bases and the J gene lost 8 bases, with 14 bases spanning the gap. CDR3: CASSFRRVIDEQFF. The DNA of the CDR3 is TGTGCCAGCAGCTTCCGCAGGGTCATCGATGAGCAGTTCTTC.

The chain uses TRBV28 and TRBJ2-7; D remains ambiguous. V was trimmed by 3 bases and J by 4 bases, leaving 10 bases between them. The CDR3 is 13 amino acids. Germline CDR1 MDHEN, CDR2 SYDVKM. In nucleotides, the CDR3 is TGTGCCAGCAGTTTTGGGTTTGGTTACGAGCAGTACTTC. Its protein is CASSFGFGYEQYF.

In this sample, this clone turned up once. The rearrangement uses TRBV5-5 and TRBJ2-7, with 7 bases matching TRBD2. V shed 6 bases and J 6 bases; nucleotides not matched to a gene: 6. The CDR3 has 12 amino acids. CDR1 is SGHKS and CDR2 is YYEKEE in the germline V gene (reference sequence). The CDR3 reads CASKGSGGEQYF. The CDR3 DNA sequence: TGTGCCAGCAAGGGTTCGGGGGGCGAGCAGTACTTC.